A single sample gave rise to the 32 T cell receptor beta chains below, sequenced in a study of tumor and adjacent non-tumor tissue in lung cancer (dated by TCRdb to between 2017 and 2018). Library preparation was by multiplex PCR. The instrument given in TCRdb is Illumina HiSeq 2500. TCRbeta libraries were constructed through three rounds of nested PCR with primers (Table S4) according to protocols adapted from ARM-PCR. Through fastp at Q25 and MiXCR, TCRdb rebuilt clones from the public reads, retaining in-frame beta chains. All rows with the same CDR3 protein become a single entry with the most common DNA and genes. In all, the sample holds some 70,000 distinct CDR3 sequences, and approximately 71% of those were seen once. The top ten clonotypes cover 25% to 35% of the sample. RNA was isolated from bulk unsorted tissue, and RNA quality was assessed with a NanoDrop ND-1000 and an Agilent 2100. The normal lung samples consisted of distant non-tumor tissue collected more than 3 cm from the tumor edge.

The sequenced sample consisted of distant non-tumor lung tissue. These receptors all come from a woman in her forties or fifties with non-small cell lung cancer.

This clonotype was seen only a few times. The V and J genes are TRBV5-6 and TRBJ2-2, with D tentatively TRBD2 (5 bases). Trimming left V 1 base short and J 3 bases short, with 13 bases between. This CDR3 has 16 residues. Looked up from germline, CDR1 is SGHDT and CDR2 is YYEEEE. CDR3 nucleotides: TGTGCCAGCAGCTTGCGTTCCGGGGTTTACACCGGGGAGCTGTTTTTT. This codes for CASSLRSGVYTGELFF.

The chain employs TRBV25-1 and TRBJ2-6; D call uncertain. The CDR3 runs 16 residues. Germline CDR1 and CDR2: MGHDK and SYGVNS. Between the trimmed V and J ends, which lost 4 bases and 0 bases, there was a span of 10 bases. The CDR3 bases are TGTGCCAGCAGTGCATGGAAGAGCTCTGGGGCCAACGTCCTGACTTTC. Its protein product is CASSAWKSSGANVLTF.

This clonotype was counted many times. This sequence joins TRBV6-2 or TRBV6-3 and TRBJ2-5, with D perhaps matching TRBD2 (6 bases). The CDR3 is 16 residues long. Trimming removed 6 bases from V and 0 bases from J, with 17 bases in between. Looked up from germline, CDR1 is MNHEY and CDR2 is SVGEGT. This CDR3 is CASSNLEGGDQETQYF. The CDR3 coding sequence is TGTGCCAGCAGCAACCTCGAGGGCGGGGACCAAGAGACCCAGTACTTC.

A note on this clonotype: A read error may explain this, as a much larger clone is one base away. This chain connects TRBV20-1 to TRBJ2-2, with 7 bases matching TRBD2. Unmatched junction bases numbered 8, after V lost 3 bases and J lost 4 bases. There are 15 residues in the CDR3. From germline, CDR1 is DFQATT and CDR2 SNEGSKA (reference sequence). The CDR3: CSARSSGESTGELFF. CDR3 DNA: TGCAGTGCTAGGTCTAGCGGAGAAAGCACCGGGGAGCTGTTTTTT.

A few counts support this clonotype. The conserved final phenylalanine or tryptophan is absent from the CDR3, which likely points to a read error. The chain is built from TRBV4-1 and TRBJ1-1; D unresolved. The CDR3 consists of 16 residues. CDR1 and CDR2 (germline): MGHRA, YSYEKL. The CDR3 DNA is TGCGCCTGCAGCCAAGATCTCTACAGCGTCGGCACTGAAGCTTTCCTT. This codes for CACSQDLYSVGTEAFL.

In regard to this clonotype: Germline is not matched at one junction end, which may reflect a read error. The chain carries TRBV29-1 and TRBJ2-5, with D tentatively TRBD1 (6 bases). CDR1 and CDR2 from the germline V gene are SQVTM and ANQGSEA. This CDR3 comprises 14 residues. In DNA form, the CDR3 reads TGCAGCGTTGTGTCCGGGACAACAAAAGAGACACAGTACTTC. It translates to CSVVSGTTKETQYF.

The table lists this clonotype with many counts. The V and J genes are TRBV20-1 and TRBJ2-6; D might be TRBD1 (5 bases). The CDR3 is 14 residues long. The V and J ends lost 3 bases and 2 bases respectively, with 8 bases between them. Per germline, CDR1 DFQATT and CDR2 SNEGSKA (reference sequence). This chain's CDR3 is CSASPGTGANVLTF. CDR3 bases: TGCAGTGCTAGCCCAGGGACTGGGGCCAACGTCCTGACTTTC.

This clonotype was seen ten or more times. V usage is TRBV4-1 and J usage is TRBJ1-5, with a weak D call TRBD1 (6 bases). Germline V CDR1 and CDR2: MGHRA, YSYEKL. The CDR3 is made up of 16 amino acids. V shed 4 bases and J shed 5 bases, with 18 bases lying between them. The CDR3 nucleotides read TGCGCCAGCAGCCGATCCGGGACAAAGACCGATCAGCCCCAGCATTTT. Amino acids: CASSRSGTKTDQPQHF.

This clonotype was found many times. V gene TRBV6-1 combines with J gene TRBJ2-5; 8 bases map to TRBD2. Losses at the gene ends were 2 bases for V and 4 bases for J; bases not matched to a gene: 6. The CDR3 loop spans 15 amino acids. From germline, CDR1 is MNHNS and CDR2 SASEGT. The CDR3 here is CASSEQWTSRETQYF. CDR3 nucleotides: TGTGCCAGCAGTGAACAATGGACTAGCAGAGAGACCCAGTACTTC.

A remark on this clonotype: The CDR3 does not close with the conserved phenylalanine or tryptophan, likely indicating a read error. V gene TRBV29-1 combines with J gene TRBJ2-7, with 7 bases aligning to TRBD2. Germline CDR1 reads SQVTM; CDR2 reads ANQGSEA. The CDR3 extends over 12 amino acids. Here the CDR3 reads CSVTGGSDEQYL. The DNA of the CDR3 is TGCAGTGTTACTGGCGGGAGTGACGAGCAGTACTTA.

A few counts support this clonotype. A much more abundant neighbour one base away suggests this may be a read error. The chain joins TRBV6-1 to TRBJ2-1; maybe TRBD2 (6 bases). The length of the CDR3 is 15 residues. Germline V gene sequence: CDR1 MNHNS, CDR2 SASEGT. For the CDR3, the DNA is TGTACCAGCAGTGAACGAACTAGCTATTACAATGAGCAGTTCTTC. It yields the protein CTSSERTSYYNEQFF.

This clonotype was seen only a few times. With a much larger clone just one base away, this may be a read error. Without the conserved terminal phenylalanine or tryptophan, this CDR3 likely stems from a read error. This chain's CDR3 is CSARGDRGFHGYTL. The CDR3 nucleotides read TGCAGTGCTAGAGGGGACAGGGGTTTTCATGGCTACACCTTA. The rearrangement links TRBV20-1 to TRBJ1-2, with 10 bases aligning to TRBD1. The germline gives CDR1 DFQATT, CDR2 SNEGSKA (reference sequence). The CDR3 has 14 amino acids. V trimming: 1 base; J trimming: 6 bases; junction bases outside the gene matches: 5.

A single count supports this clonotype. The genes are TRBV7-9 and TRBJ2-3; D may correspond to TRBD1 or TRBD2 (5 bases each). Germline assignment: CDR1 SEHNR and CDR2 FQNEAQ (reference sequence). The V gene lost 5 bases and the J gene lost 11 bases, with 14 bases spanning the gap. The CDR3 length is 12 residues. The CDR3 reads CASSLYRGEQYF. The CDR3 DNA reads TGTGCCAGCAGCCTGTATCGAGGGGAGCAGTATTTT.

In regard to this clonotype: This is likely a read error, given that the CDR3 carries no conserved phenylalanine or tryptophan at its end. The chain has TRBV10-3 and TRBJ2-7; 7 bases align to TRBD1. Losses at the gene ends were 3 bases for V and 4 bases for J; bases not matched to a gene: 12. Germline V CDR1 and CDR2: ENHRY, SYGVKD. CDR3 length: 16 residues. The CDR3, as DNA: TGTGCCATCAGTGACCCGGGACAGATGTTGACATACGAGCAGTACATC. It translates to CAISDPGQMLTYEQYI.

About this clonotype itself: This may come from a read error, since a much larger clone is one base off. This chain joins TRBV6-2 or TRBV6-3 and TRBJ2-7, with 13 positions matching TRBD2. This CDR3 is built from 16 residues. J was trimmed by 6 bases and V by 5 bases; bases with no gene match: 10. From germline, CDR1 is MNHEY and CDR2 SVGEGT. CDR3: CASSPGLAGEPREQYF. CDR3 bases: TGTGCCAGCAGTCCTGGACTAGCGGGAGAGCCGCGCGAGCAGTACTTC.

This clonotype was seen only a few times. This is likely a read error, given that the CDR3 carries no conserved phenylalanine or tryptophan at its end. This sequence joins TRBV11-1 and TRBJ2-1; D is uncertain. V was clipped by 3 bases and J by 8 bases, with 11 bases between them. Germline CDR1 SGHAT, CDR2 FQDESV (reference sequence). The CDR3 is 13 residues long. The CDR3 DNA is TGTGCCAGCAGCTTGCATCCGCTGGATGAGCAGTTCTTA. Its translation: CASSLHPLDEQFL.

Concerning this clonotype itself: The conserved phenylalanine or tryptophan normally closing the CDR3 is absent here, so this likely arose from a read error. This chain links TRBV12-3 or TRBV12-4 with TRBJ1-5; weak D call: TRBD2 (5 bases). The DNA end lines up better with TRBJ2-3; the J call may be wrong. This CDR3 has 13 residues. CDR3: CASSLRENQPQYL. The CDR3 nucleotides read TGTGCCAGCAGTTTACGGGAAAATCAGCCCCAGTATCTT.

In its sample, this clonotype was seen once. V and J are TRBV6-1 and TRBJ1-2; tentative D call: TRBD1 (5 bases). The germline V gene has CDR1 MNHNS and CDR2 SASEGT. The V end was cut by 8 bases, the J end by 7 bases, with 23 bases between. This CDR3 is 15 amino acids long. CDR3 loop: CASRVSPELGAGYTF. CDR3 bases: TGTGCCAGCCGAGTCTCTCCCGAGCTCGGGGCTGGCTACACCTTC.

The V call is TRBV10-1, the J call TRBJ2-1, with TRBD2 as a possible D gene (5 bases). Germline assignment: CDR1 WNHNN and CDR2 SYGVQD (reference sequence). The CDR3 length is 15 residues. V was trimmed by 1 base and J by 10 bases, leaving 17 bases between them. As DNA, the CDR3 is TGCGCCAGCAGTGAGTGGTCTACCGGGAATGTGGAGCAGTTCTTC. Translating gives CASSEWSTGNVEQFF.

Note on this clonotype: This may be a read error, as it is one base from a much larger clone. CDR3 coding DNA: TGCGCCAGCATGGTCCTCTGCTCCGAGCAGTACTTC. Translating gives CASMVLCSEQYF. This chain links TRBV10-2 with TRBJ2-7; D gene unclear. Germline lookup yields CDR1 WSHSY and CDR2 SAAADI. The V end lost 7 bases, the J end lost 6 bases, and 13 bases lay between the germline ends. This CDR3 is built from 12 residues.

For this clonotype: As the CDR3 is not closed by the conserved phenylalanine or tryptophan, this likely results from a read error. The J gene is TRBJ1-4, the V gene TRBV4-3; D is ambiguous. This CDR3 region has 14 residues. Germline-derived CDR1 and CDR2 are LGHNA and YSLEER. V shed 0 bases and J shed 8 bases, with 10 bases lying between them. The DNA for the CDR3 is TGCGCCAGCAGCCAAGAACCGAGGGAGGAAAAACTGTTTCTT. Translating it yields CASSQEPREEKLFL.

This clonotype was observed a single time. One end of the junction fails to match germline, which may point to a read error. This chain uses TRBV4-2 with TRBJ2-2, with D perhaps TRBD2 (5 bases). The CDR3 has 16 residues. From germline, CDR1 is LGHNA and CDR2 YNFKEQ. The CDR3 sequence is CASNQAGSWRPGELFF. As DNA, the CDR3 is TGTGCCAGCAACCAAGCTGGTAGCTGGAGGCCCGGGGAGCTGTTTTTT.

This clonotype is a singleton in its sample. One end of the junction is discordant with germline, which a read error may explain. The V gene is TRBV11-1, the J gene TRBJ1-1; no firm D call. The CDR3 sequence is 14 residues long. Per the germline V gene, CDR1 is SGHAT and CDR2 is FQDESV (reference sequence). The DNA of the CDR3 is TGTGCCAGCAGCTTGAAGGAGTTGATCACTGAAACTCTCTTT. Translated, it gives CASSLKELITETLF.

Points on this clonotype: A much larger clone sits a single nucleotide away, making a read error possible. The CDR3 nucleotides read TGTGCCAGCAGTTACTCAGGCTTGGGCAGGCAAGGGTCTAACTATGGCTACACCTTC. Its translation is CASSYSGLGRQGSNYGYTF. The V call is TRBV6-5, the J call TRBJ1-2; unclear D gene. CDR3 length: 19 amino acids. Germline-derived CDR1 and CDR2 are MNHEY and SVGAGI. Trimming cost V 0 bases and J 0 bases, with 20 bases left between them.

As to this clonotype: One base away lies a much larger clone, so this may be a sequencing read error. The chain recombines TRBV20-1 with TRBJ2-1; possible D gene TRBD1, 7 bases. Germline values: CDR1 DFQATT, CDR2 SNEGSKA (reference sequence). There are 12 residues in the CDR3. The CDR3 spells CCAIDREDERFF. The CDR3 DNA follows: TGCTGTGCGATTGACAGGGAGGATGAGCGGTTCTTC.

Notes on this clonotype: The conserved final phenylalanine or tryptophan is absent from the CDR3, which likely points to a read error. This rearrangement joins TRBV6-2 or TRBV6-3 to TRBJ1-1; D unclear. The CDR3 covers 13 residues. V was trimmed by 6 bases and J by 6 bases, leaving 14 bases between them. In germline, CDR1 is MNHEY, CDR2 SVGEGT. CDR3 region: CASRDNRNAEAFV. The DNA for the CDR3 is TGTGCCAGCAGGGATAATAGAAACGCTGAAGCTTTCGTT.

As to this clonotype: A read error may explain this, as a much larger clone is one base away. The J gene is TRBJ2-7, the V gene TRBV6-6; either TRBD1 or TRBD2 may supply D (5 bases each). Germline V gene sequence: CDR1 MNHNY, CDR2 SVGAGI (reference sequence). The CDR3 runs to 13 residues. The CDR3 DNA reads as TGTGCCAGCAGTTACTCGACCCGGGACGAGCAGCACTTC. It codes for CASSYSTRDEQHF.

This clonotype was counted many times. The chain carries TRBV20-1 and TRBJ1-6; D may be TRBD1 (6 bases). Germline V lookup: CDR1 DFQATT, CDR2 SNEGSKA (reference sequence). CDR3 length equals 16 residues. V gave up 0 bases and J gave up 8 bases, with 17 bases separating them. The CDR3 sequence: CSARDRGSQLYSPLHF. The CDR3 coding sequence is TGCAGTGCTAGAGACAGGGGATCGCAACTATATTCACCCCTCCACTTT.

On this clonotype itself: A much larger clone differs from this one at a single base, so this may be a read error. The chain uses TRBV20-1 and TRBJ1-4; 7 bases map to TRBD1. CDR3 length: 14 residues. CDR1 is DFQATT, CDR2 SNEGSKA, per germline (reference sequence). V dropped 6 bases and J dropped 8; count of bases not matched to a gene: 12. The CDR3 DNA follows: TGCAGTGCACCAGCTACAGGGGTTAACGAAAAACTGTTTTTT. This sequence encodes CSAPATGVNEKLFF.

Remarks on this clonotype: This may stem from a read error, because a much larger clone lies one nucleotide away. The J gene is TRBJ2-3, the V gene TRBV20-1; possibly TRBD1 for D (6 bases). Trimming stripped 5 bases from V and 0 bases from J, with 12 bases between. Germline assignment: CDR1 DFQATT and CDR2 SNEGSKA (reference sequence). This CDR3 is built from 14 residues. Here the CDR3 DNA reads TGCAGTGCTGGGACATGTTTTAGCACAGATACGCAGTATTTT. It translates to CSAGTCFSTDTQYF.

Details on this clonotype: This may be a read error: a much more frequent sequence differs by one nucleotide. V gene TRBV6-1 combines with J gene TRBJ2-7, with 12 bases identical to TRBD2. The CDR3 sequence is 18 residues long. Germline V gene lookup returns CDR1 MNHNS and CDR2 SASEGT. As DNA, the CDR3 is TGTGCCAGCGGTGAATTCAGACTAGCGGGAGAATCCTCCTACGAGCAGTACTTC. Translated, it gives CASGEFRLAGESSYEQYF.

As to this clonotype: Lacking the conserved final phenylalanine or tryptophan, this CDR3 likely reflects a read error. This chain connects TRBV11-2 to TRBJ2-7, with 7 nucleotides matching TRBD2. Germline V gene lookup returns CDR1 SGHAT and CDR2 FQNNGV. This CDR3 comprises 15 residues. Written as DNA, the CDR3 is TGTGCCAGCATCCCTTGGGCTAGCGGTTCCTACGGGCAGTACCTC. Amino acid sequence: CASIPWASGSYGQYL.